What follows are 7 T cell receptor beta chains derived from one specimen sequenced in a study of blood T cell repertoires in COVID-19 (dated by TCRdb to about 2020). The protocol used for the library was the immunoSEQ multiplex PCR assay. TCRdb stores this immuneACCESS table with in-frame sequences only. Part of the clones is absent; in the studies checked, under half of the shortfall reflects unresolved V genes, and no reason is known for the rest. This sample holds roughly 290,000 clones; roughly 80% were observed only once. In total, the top ten clones hold around a sixth of the sample. Sequences were obtained from peripheral blood. These receptors were taken from a person between 70 and 80 years old with COVID-19, enrolled during active disease.

This chain joins TRBV5-4 and TRBJ2-3; TRBD1 is a possible D gene (6 bases). CDR3 length equals 15 residues. Trimming removed 4 bases from V and 5 bases from J, with 17 bases in between. From germline, CDR1 is SGHNT and CDR2 YYREEE (reference sequence). The CDR3 sequence: CASSAGQHLIDTQYF. The DNA for the CDR3 is TGTGCCAGCAGCGCTGGACAGCATCTCATAGATACGCAGTATTTT. The full variable domain, rest sourced from reference TRBV5-4 and TRBJ2-3, is ETGVTQSPTHLIKTRGQQVTLRCSSQSGHNTVSWYQQALGQGPQFIFQYYREEENGRGNFPPRFSGLQFPNYSSELNVNALELDDSALYLCASSAGQHLIDTQYFGPGTRLTVL.

The J gene is TRBJ1-3, the V gene TRBV19; D gene ambiguous. Germline CDR1 is LNHDA and CDR2 is SQIVND (reference sequence). Trimming took off 2 bases at V and 0 bases at J, with 8 bases between the two ends. The CDR3 runs to 15 residues. The CDR3 spells CASSIQAYSGNTIYF. The CDR3 DNA reads TGTGCCAGTAGTATACAGGCTTACTCTGGAAACACCATATATTTT.

This chain uses TRBV9 with TRBJ2-7, with D possibly matching TRBD1 (5 bases). Trimming removed 3 bases at V and 0 bases at J, with 10 bases between. The germline CDR1 and CDR2 sequences are SGDLS and YYNGEE. The CDR3 spans 14 residues. In DNA, the CDR3 is TGTGCCAGCAGCGAACAGGTGAACTCCTACGAGCAGTACTTC. It is translated as CASSEQVNSYEQYF. The full variable domain, in which reference TRBV9 and TRBJ2-7 provide the parts outside the CDR3, is DSGVTQTPKHLITATGQRVTLRCSPRSGDLSVYWYQQSLDQGLQFLIQYYNGEERAKGNILERFSAQQFPDLHSELNLSSLELGDSALYFCASSEQVNSYEQYFGPGTRLTVT.

The rearrangement uses TRBV6-5 and TRBJ1-1; 11 positions agree with TRBD1. CDR3 length: 15 amino acids. The germline V gene encodes CDR1 MNHEY and CDR2 SVGAGI. The V segment lost 6 bases and the J segment 4 bases; nucleotides outside the gene matches: 7. For the CDR3, the DNA is TGTGCCAGCAGAATACGGACAGGGGGCATCACTGAAGCTTTCTTT. As protein: CASRIRTGGITEAFF.

J is TRBJ1-5 and V is TRBV6-2 or TRBV6-3, with TRBD1 identical over 8 bases. In germline, CDR1 is MNHEY, CDR2 SVGEGT. V was pared by 6 bases and J by 7 bases, with 11 bases of the junction left unmatched. The CDR3 covers 15 residues. The CDR3 coding sequence is TGTGCCAGCAGCTCCGGACAGGGTACTGGGCAGCCCCAGCATTTT. This encodes CASSSGQGTGQPQHF.

This sequence joins TRBV5-4 and TRBJ2-5; D remains unclear. Germline V lookup: CDR1 SGHNT, CDR2 YYREEE (reference sequence). Deletions cut 4 bases from V and 1 base from J, with 5 bases between. This CDR3 is built from 12 residues. For the CDR3, the DNA is TGTGCCAGCAGCCCCCTCCAAGAGACCCAGTACTTC. Translated: CASSPLQETQYF. The full variable domain, completed using reference TRBV5-4 and TRBJ2-5, is ETGVTQSPTHLIKTRGQQVTLRCSSQSGHNTVSWYQQALGQGPQFIFQYYREEENGRGNFPPRFSGLQFPNYSSELNVNALELDDSALYLCASSPLQETQYFGPGTRLLVL.

The V gene is TRBV13, the J gene TRBJ2-7, with D perhaps matching TRBD2 (5 bases). V shed 4 bases and J shed 6 bases, with 7 bases lying between them. The germline gives CDR1 PRHDT, CDR2 FYEKMQ (reference sequence). The CDR3 is 11 amino acids. The CDR3, as DNA: TGTGCCAGCAGCTCTAGCTTCGAGCAGTACTTC. Protein: CASSSSFEQYF. The full variable domain, rest sourced from reference TRBV13 and TRBJ2-7, is AAGVIQSPRHLIKEKRETATLKCYPIPRHDTVYWYQQGPGQDPQFLISFYEKMQSDKGSIPDRFSAQQFSDYHSELNMSSLELGDSALYFCASSSSFEQYFGPGTRLTVT.